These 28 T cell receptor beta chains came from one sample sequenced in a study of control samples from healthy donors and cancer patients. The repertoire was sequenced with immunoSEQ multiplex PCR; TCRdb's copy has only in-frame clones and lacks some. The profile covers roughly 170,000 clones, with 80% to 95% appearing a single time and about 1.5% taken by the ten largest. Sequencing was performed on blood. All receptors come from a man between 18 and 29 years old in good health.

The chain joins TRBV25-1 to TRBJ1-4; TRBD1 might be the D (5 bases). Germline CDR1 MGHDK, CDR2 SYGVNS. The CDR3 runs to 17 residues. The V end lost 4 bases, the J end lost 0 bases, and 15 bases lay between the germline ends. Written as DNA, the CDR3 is TGTGCCAGCAGTGGCCTCGACAGAGCCTCAACTAATGAAAAACTGTTTTTT. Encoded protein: CASSGLDRASTNEKLFF.

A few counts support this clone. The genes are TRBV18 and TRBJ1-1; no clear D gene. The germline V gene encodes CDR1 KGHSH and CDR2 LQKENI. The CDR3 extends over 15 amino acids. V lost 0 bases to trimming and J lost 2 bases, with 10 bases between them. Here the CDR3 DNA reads TGTGCCAGCTCACCACCGGATACTGTAAACACTGAAGCTTTCTTT. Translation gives CASSPPDTVNTEAFF.

This CDR3 reads CATSDVVGSRAFF. The CDR3 DNA sequence: TGTGCCACCAGTGATGTCGTTGGGAGTAGAGCTTTCTTT. The chain combines TRBV24-1 with TRBJ1-1; D is uncertain. Between the trimmed V and J ends, which lost 3 bases and 10 bases, there was a span of 14 bases. The CDR3 is 13 residues long. CDR1 is KGHDR, CDR2 SFDVKD, per germline.

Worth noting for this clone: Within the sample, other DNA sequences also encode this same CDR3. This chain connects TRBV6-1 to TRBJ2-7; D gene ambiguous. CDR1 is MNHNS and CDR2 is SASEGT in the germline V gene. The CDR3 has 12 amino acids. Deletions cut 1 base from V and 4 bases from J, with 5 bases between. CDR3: CASSEGDYEQYF. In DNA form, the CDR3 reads TGTGCCAGCAGTGAAGGAGATTACGAGCAGTACTTC.

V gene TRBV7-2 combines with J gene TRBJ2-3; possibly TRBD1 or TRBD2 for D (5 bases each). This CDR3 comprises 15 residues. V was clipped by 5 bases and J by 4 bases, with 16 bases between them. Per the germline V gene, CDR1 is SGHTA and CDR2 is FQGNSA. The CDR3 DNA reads TGTGCCAGCAGCGTTTCGGGGACCGAGGCAGATACGCAGTATTTT. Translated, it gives CASSVSGTEADTQYF.

CDR3: CASSLEPTVNEQFF. The CDR3 DNA reads as TGTGCCAGCAGCTTAGAACCCACGGTCAATGAGCAGTTCTTC. The V gene is TRBV11-2, the J gene TRBJ2-1; no definite D call. CDR3 size: 14 residues. CDR1 and CDR2 from the germline V gene are SGHAT and FQNNGV. The ends were cut back, 0 bases at V and 6 bases at J, with 9 bases in the middle.

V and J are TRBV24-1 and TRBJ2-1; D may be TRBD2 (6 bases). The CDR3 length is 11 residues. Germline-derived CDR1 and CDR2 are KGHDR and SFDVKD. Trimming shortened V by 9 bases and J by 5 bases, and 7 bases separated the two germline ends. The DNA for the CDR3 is TGTGCCACCTGGGGGGACAATGAGCAGTTCTTC. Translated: CATWGDNEQFF.

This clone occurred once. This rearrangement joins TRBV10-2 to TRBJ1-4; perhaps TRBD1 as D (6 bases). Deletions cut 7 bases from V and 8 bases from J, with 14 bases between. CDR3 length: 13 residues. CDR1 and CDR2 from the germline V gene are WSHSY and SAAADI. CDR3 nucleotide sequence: TGCGCCAGCAAGGCAGGGGTAGAGGAAAAACTGTTTTTT. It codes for CASKAGVEEKLFF.

The CDR3 protein is CASGGPSYEQYF. The CDR3 DNA is TGTGCCAGCGGGGGGCCGTCCTACGAGCAGTACTTC. This rearrangement joins TRBV7-9 to TRBJ2-7; the D call may be TRBD1 or TRBD2 (6 bases each). CDR3 length equals 12 residues. The V end lost 8 bases, the J end lost 1 base, and 9 bases lay between the germline ends. In germline, CDR1 is SEHNR, CDR2 FQNEAQ (reference sequence).

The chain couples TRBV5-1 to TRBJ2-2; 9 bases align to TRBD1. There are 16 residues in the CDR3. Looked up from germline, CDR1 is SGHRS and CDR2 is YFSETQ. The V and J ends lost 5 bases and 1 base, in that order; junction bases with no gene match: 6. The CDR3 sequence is CASRGDRERNTGELFF. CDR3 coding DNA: TGCGCCAGCAGGGGGGACAGGGAGCGGAACACCGGGGAGCTGTTTTTT.

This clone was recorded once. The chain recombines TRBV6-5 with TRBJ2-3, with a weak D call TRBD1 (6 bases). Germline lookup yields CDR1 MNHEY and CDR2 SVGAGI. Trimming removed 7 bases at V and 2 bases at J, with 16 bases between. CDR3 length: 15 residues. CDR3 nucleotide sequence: TGTGCCAGCACCTCAAGGGGGACGGCCACAGATACGCAGTATTTT. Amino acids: CASTSRGTATDTQYF.

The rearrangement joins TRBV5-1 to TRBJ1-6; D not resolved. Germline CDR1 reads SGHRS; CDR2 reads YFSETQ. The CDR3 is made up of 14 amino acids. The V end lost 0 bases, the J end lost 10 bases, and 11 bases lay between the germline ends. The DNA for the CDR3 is TGCGCCAGCAGCTTGGCCGACATCCGCTCACCCCTCCACTTT. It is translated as CASSLADIRSPLHF.

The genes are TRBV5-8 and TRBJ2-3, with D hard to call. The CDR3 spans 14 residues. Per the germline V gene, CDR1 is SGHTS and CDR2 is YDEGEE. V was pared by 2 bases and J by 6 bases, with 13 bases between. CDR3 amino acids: CASSLGFLGDTQYF. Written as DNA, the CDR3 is TGTGCCAGCAGCTTAGGGTTCCTGGGGGATACGCAGTATTTT.

The chain's CDR3 is CAWSGRGTTQPQHF. CDR3 nucleotides: TGTGCCTGGAGTGGACGGGGGACCACTCAGCCCCAGCATTTT. This chain connects TRBV30 to TRBJ1-5, with D perhaps matching TRBD1 (5 bases). Germline lookup yields CDR1 GTSNPN and CDR2 SVGIG (reference sequence). The CDR3 is made up of 14 amino acids. Trimming shortened V by 1 base and J by 6 bases, and 13 bases separated the two germline ends.

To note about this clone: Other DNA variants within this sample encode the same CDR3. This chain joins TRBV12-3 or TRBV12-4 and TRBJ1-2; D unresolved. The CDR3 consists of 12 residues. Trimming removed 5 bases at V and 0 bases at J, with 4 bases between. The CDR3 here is CASSNSNYGYTF. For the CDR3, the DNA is TGTGCCAGCAGTAATTCTAACTATGGCTACACCTTC.

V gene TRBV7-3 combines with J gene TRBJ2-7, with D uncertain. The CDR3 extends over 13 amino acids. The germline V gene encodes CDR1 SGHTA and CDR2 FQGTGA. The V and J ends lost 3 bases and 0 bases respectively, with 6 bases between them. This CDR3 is CASSFDLSYEQYF. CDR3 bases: TGTGCCAGCAGCTTCGACCTCTCCTACGAGCAGTACTTC.

In DNA form, the CDR3 reads TGTGCCAGCAGCCCGCGGGGGGAACGCACAGATACGCAGTATTTT. Translation gives CASSPRGERTDTQYF. The chain recombines TRBV7-3 with TRBJ2-3; 8 bases are a match to TRBD2. The CDR3 loop spans 15 amino acids. Germline values: CDR1 SGHTA, CDR2 FQGTGA. J lost 1 base, V lost 5 bases, and 5 bases had no gene match.

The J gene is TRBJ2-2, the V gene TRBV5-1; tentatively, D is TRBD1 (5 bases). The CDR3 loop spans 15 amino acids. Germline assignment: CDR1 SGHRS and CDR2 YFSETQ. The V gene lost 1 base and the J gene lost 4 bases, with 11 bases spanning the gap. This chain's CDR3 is CASSLRQGTTGELFF. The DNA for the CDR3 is TGCGCCAGCAGCTTGAGGCAGGGAACCACCGGGGAGCTGTTTTTT. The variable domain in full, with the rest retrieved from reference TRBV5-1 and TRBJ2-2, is KAGVTQTPRYLIKTRGQQVTLSCSPISGHRSVSWYQQTPGQGLQFLFEYFSETQRNKGNFPGRFSGRQFSNSRSEMNVSTLELGDSALYLCASSLRQGTTGELFFGEGSRLTVL.

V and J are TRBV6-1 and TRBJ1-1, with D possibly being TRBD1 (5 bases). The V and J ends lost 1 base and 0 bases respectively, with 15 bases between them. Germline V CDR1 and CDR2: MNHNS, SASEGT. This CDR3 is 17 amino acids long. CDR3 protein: CASSEVGWGTMNTEAFF. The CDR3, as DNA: TGTGCCAGCAGTGAAGTAGGGTGGGGGACGATGAACACTGAAGCTTTCTTT.

CDR3 nucleotide sequence: TGTGCCAGTCAGACAGGGGTAGGCCAGCCCCAGCATTTT. It encodes CASQTGVGQPQHF. The gene calls are TRBV19 and TRBJ1-5, with 8 bases lining up with TRBD1. The V and J ends lost 8 bases and 7 bases, in that order; junction bases with no gene match: 7. The germline CDR1 and CDR2 sequences are LNHDA and SQIVND (reference sequence). The CDR3 has 13 amino acids.

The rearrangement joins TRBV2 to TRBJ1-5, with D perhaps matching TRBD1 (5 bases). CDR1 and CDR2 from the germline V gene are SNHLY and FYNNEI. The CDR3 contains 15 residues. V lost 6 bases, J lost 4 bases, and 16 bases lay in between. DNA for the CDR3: TGTGCCAGCAGAACTTCATGGGGCGGAAATCAGCCCCAGCATTTT. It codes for CASRTSWGGNQPQHF.

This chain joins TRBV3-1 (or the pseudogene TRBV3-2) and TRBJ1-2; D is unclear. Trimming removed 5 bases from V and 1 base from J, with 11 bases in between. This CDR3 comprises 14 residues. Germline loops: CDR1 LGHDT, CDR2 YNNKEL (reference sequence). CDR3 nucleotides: TGTGCCAGCAGCGATCGGACCTTTAACTATGGCTACACCTTC. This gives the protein CASSDRTFNYGYTF.

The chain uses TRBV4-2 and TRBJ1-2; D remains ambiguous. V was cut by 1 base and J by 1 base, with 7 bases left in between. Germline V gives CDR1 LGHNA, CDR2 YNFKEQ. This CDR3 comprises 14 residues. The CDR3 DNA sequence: TGTGCCAGCAGCCAAGTAGCCAGTAACTATGGCTACACCTTC. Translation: CASSQVASNYGYTF.

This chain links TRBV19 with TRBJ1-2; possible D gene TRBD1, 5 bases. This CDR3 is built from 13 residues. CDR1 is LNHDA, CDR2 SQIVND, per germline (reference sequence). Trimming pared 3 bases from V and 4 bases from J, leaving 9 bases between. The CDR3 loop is CASSIGGGYGYTF. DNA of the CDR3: TGTGCCAGTAGTATTGGGGGAGGCTATGGCTACACCTTC.

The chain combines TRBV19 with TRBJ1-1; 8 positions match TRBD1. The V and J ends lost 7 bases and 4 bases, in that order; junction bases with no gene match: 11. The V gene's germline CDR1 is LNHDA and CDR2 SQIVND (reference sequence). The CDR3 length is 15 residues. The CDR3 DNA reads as TGTGCCAGTACCACCCCTCTAACAGGGGGCACTGAAGCTTTCTTT. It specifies CASTTPLTGGTEAFF.

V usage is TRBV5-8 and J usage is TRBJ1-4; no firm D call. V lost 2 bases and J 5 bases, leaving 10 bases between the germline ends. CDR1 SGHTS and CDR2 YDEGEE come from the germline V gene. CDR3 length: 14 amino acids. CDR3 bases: TGTGCCAGCAGCTTCGGGAACCTGAATGAAAAACTGTTTTTT. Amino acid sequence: CASSFGNLNEKLFF.

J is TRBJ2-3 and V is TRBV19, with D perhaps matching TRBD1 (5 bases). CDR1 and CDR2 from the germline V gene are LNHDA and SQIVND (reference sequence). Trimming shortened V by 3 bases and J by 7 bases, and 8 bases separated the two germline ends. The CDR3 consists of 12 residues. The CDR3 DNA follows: TGTGCCAGTAGTATTGACAGAAATACGCAGTATTTT. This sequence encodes CASSIDRNTQYF.

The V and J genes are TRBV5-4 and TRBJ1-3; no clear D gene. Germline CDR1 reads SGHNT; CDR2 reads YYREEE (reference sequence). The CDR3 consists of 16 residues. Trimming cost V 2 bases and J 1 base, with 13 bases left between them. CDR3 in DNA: TGTGCCAGCAGCTTTGGGCGCCTTGGGTCTGGAAACACCATATATTTT. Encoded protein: CASSFGRLGSGNTIYF. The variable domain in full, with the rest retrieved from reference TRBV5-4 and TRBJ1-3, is ETGVTQSPTHLIKTRGQQVTLRCSSQSGHNTVSWYQQALGQGPQFIFQYYREEENGRGNFPPRFSGLQFPNYSSELNVNALELDDSALYLCASSFGRLGSGNTIYFGEGSWLTVV.